The rows below give T cell receptor beta chains drawn from one sample of a study of STAT3 mutations in large granular lymphocyte leukemia. TCRdb keeps only in-frame clones here, not all; method: immunoSEQ multiplex PCR. Of 25,000 to 40,000 clones in the sample, about 86% were seen once. The sequencing input was peripheral blood mononuclear cells. The receptors shown here come from a man aged 60 to 75 with T-cell large granular lymphocyte leukemia. Some clones in this sample may be carry-over from other donors' samples. The CDR3 runs from the conserved cysteine through the conserved F or W. Each record gives: D gene, clone size, J gene, V gene, CDR3 DNA, CDR3 protein. A D gene is named only where the DNA matches it firmly. Clone size is stated in some rows and not others, as once, few, many or a class when expanded.

d_call: TRBD2
clone_size: NA
j_call: TRBJ2-2
v_call: TRBV5-4
cdr3_nt: TGTGCCAGCAGCTCCCCACGGACTAGCGGCGGGGAGCTGTTTTTT
cdr3_aa: CASSSPRTSGGELFF

d_call: NA
clone_size: NA
j_call: TRBJ1-6
v_call: TRBV5-4
cdr3_nt: TGTGCCAGCAGCGTACAGGGAATAGATAATTCACCCCTCCACTTT
cdr3_aa: CASSVQGIDNSPLHF

d_call: NA
clone_size: NA
j_call: TRBJ2-7
v_call: TRBV20-1
cdr3_nt: TGCAGTGCTAGAGATCACGAGCAGTACTTC
cdr3_aa: CSARDHEQYF

d_call: TRBD1
clone_size: NA
j_call: TRBJ2-1
v_call: TRBV5-5
cdr3_nt: TGTGCCAGCAGCCAAGGGGGGGGACAGGGGGCTTATGAGCAGTTCTTC
cdr3_aa: CASSQGGGQGAYEQFF

d_call: NA
clone_size: NA
j_call: TRBJ2-1
v_call: TRBV30
cdr3_nt: TGTGCCTGGACCACAAGGACCTATGGATTCTTC
cdr3_aa: CAWTTRTYGFF

d_call: NA
clone_size: NA
j_call: TRBJ2-1
v_call: TRBV27
cdr3_nt: TGTGCCAGCAGTTTAGGGTCGGCGGCCTACAATGAGCAGTTCTTC
cdr3_aa: CASSLGSAAYNEQFF

d_call: NA
clone_size: NA
j_call: TRBJ2-1
v_call: TRBV5-1
cdr3_nt: TGCGCCAGCAGCTTGGGGATAGACTGGTCCTACAATGAGCAGTTCTTC
cdr3_aa: CASSLGIDWSYNEQFF

d_call: TRBD2
clone_size: once
j_call: TRBJ2-1
v_call: TRBV19
cdr3_nt: TGTGCCAGTAGTACGTCGGGACTAGCGTTGGGAGGGTCCTACAATGAGCAGTTCTTC
cdr3_aa: CASSTSGLALGGSYNEQFF

d_call: NA
clone_size: NA
j_call: TRBJ2-3
v_call: TRBV18
cdr3_nt: TGTGCCAGCTCACCACTCTCAGGGGAAGCAGATACGCAGTATTTT
cdr3_aa: CASSPLSGEADTQYF

d_call: TRBD1
clone_size: NA
j_call: TRBJ2-5
v_call: TRBV18
cdr3_nt: TGTGCCAGCTCACCCGACAGGGAACAGGGCCAGTACTTC
cdr3_aa: CASSPDREQGQYF

d_call: TRBD1
clone_size: NA
j_call: TRBJ1-6
v_call: TRBV19
cdr3_nt: TGTGCCAGTAGTAACAGGGGAATTTCACCCCTCCACTTT
cdr3_aa: CASSNRGISPLHF

d_call: NA
clone_size: NA
j_call: TRBJ1-4
v_call: TRBV30
cdr3_nt: TGTGCCTGGAGTGTACGCGCAACCTGGAATGAAAAACTGTTTTTT
cdr3_aa: CAWSVRATWNEKLFF

d_call: TRBD2
clone_size: once
j_call: TRBJ2-7
v_call: TRBV28
cdr3_nt: TGTGCCAGCGGGGACGGGAGGGCCAAAGAGCAGTACTTC
cdr3_aa: CASGDGRAKEQYF

d_call: NA
clone_size: NA
j_call: TRBJ2-5
v_call: TRBV29-1
cdr3_nt: TGCAGCGTTGCGGACAGCCAAGAGACCCAGTACTTC
cdr3_aa: CSVADSQETQYF

d_call: NA
clone_size: NA
j_call: TRBJ1-2
v_call: TRBV4-1
cdr3_nt: TGCGCCAGCAGCCAAGAGCGGCAGTATGGCTACACCTTC
cdr3_aa: CASSQERQYGYTF

d_call: TRBD2
clone_size: NA
j_call: TRBJ2-5
v_call: TRBV10-2
cdr3_nt: TGCGCCAGCAGTGAGTGGGGGGCTATAGCGGGGAAAGAGACCCAGTACTTC
cdr3_aa: CASSEWGAIAGKETQYF

d_call: NA
clone_size: once
j_call: TRBJ1-2
v_call: TRBV2
cdr3_nt: TGTGCCAGCAGTGCCCAACAGGGAGAGTATGGCTACACCTTC
cdr3_aa: CASSAQQGEYGYTF

d_call: TRBD2
clone_size: NA
j_call: TRBJ2-1
v_call: TRBV18
cdr3_nt: TGTGCCAGCTCACCGGTATCTAGCGGAGGGACTAACTACAATGAGCAGTTCTTC
cdr3_aa: CASSPVSSGGTNYNEQFF

d_call: TRBD2
clone_size: NA
j_call: TRBJ2-3
v_call: TRBV15
cdr3_nt: TGTGCCACCAGCAGAGAGGGACTAGTAGCAGATACGCAGTATTTT
cdr3_aa: CATSREGLVADTQYF

d_call: TRBD2
clone_size: NA
j_call: TRBJ2-1
v_call: TRBV7-9
cdr3_nt: TGTGCCAGCAGCTCCTTAGCGGGAGGGACATACAATGAGCAGTTCTTC
cdr3_aa: CASSSLAGGTYNEQFF

d_call: NA
clone_size: NA
j_call: TRBJ2-1
v_call: TRBV2
cdr3_nt: TGTGCCAGCACGGGGGCGGAAGGAGATGAGCAGTTCTTC
cdr3_aa: CASTGAEGDEQFF

d_call: NA
clone_size: NA
j_call: TRBJ1-2
v_call: TRBV6-6
cdr3_nt: TGTGCCAGCAGTTCAAATAACTATGGCTACACCTTC
cdr3_aa: CASSSNNYGYTF

d_call: TRBD1
clone_size: once
j_call: TRBJ2-2
v_call: TRBV4-1
cdr3_nt: TGCGCCAGCAGCCAAGTGGGACAGGGATGGACCGGGGAGCTGTTTTTT
cdr3_aa: CASSQVGQGWTGELFF

d_call: NA
clone_size: NA
j_call: TRBJ2-3
v_call: TRBV4-3
cdr3_nt: TGCGCCAGCAGCCAAGCGGCGGGACCCACAGATACGCAGTATTTT
cdr3_aa: CASSQAAGPTDTQYF

d_call: NA
clone_size: NA
j_call: TRBJ2-3
v_call: TRBV7-2
cdr3_nt: TGTGCCAGCAGCCCGCGACAGGGGAGGGGGTACACAGATACGCAGTATTTT
cdr3_aa: CASSPRQGRGYTDTQYF

d_call: NA
clone_size: once
j_call: TRBJ1-5
v_call: TRBV28
cdr3_nt: TGTGCCAGCAGTCGCTTCAAGACAGGTTGGAATCAGCCCCAGCATTTT
cdr3_aa: CASSRFKTGWNQPQHF

d_call: NA
clone_size: once
j_call: TRBJ2-3
v_call: TRBV2
cdr3_nt: TGTGCCAGCAGAAGGTACAGCACAGATACGCAGTATTTT
cdr3_aa: CASRRYSTDTQYF

d_call: NA
clone_size: NA
j_call: TRBJ1-1
v_call: TRBV5-1
cdr3_nt: TGCGCCAGCAGCTTGGGGAGCAGGACAGCTTTTACTGAAGCTTTCTTT
cdr3_aa: CASSLGSRTAFTEAFF

d_call: NA
clone_size: once
j_call: TRBJ2-7
v_call: TRBV6-5
cdr3_nt: TGTGCCAGCAGTCACAACAGGGTCGAGCAGTACTTC
cdr3_aa: CASSHNRVEQYF

d_call: NA
clone_size: NA
j_call: TRBJ1-3
v_call: TRBV4-3
cdr3_nt: TGCGCCAGCAGCCAAGAAAAAGGGACAAACACCATATATTTT
cdr3_aa: CASSQEKGTNTIYF

d_call: TRBD1
clone_size: NA
j_call: TRBJ1-4
v_call: TRBV30
cdr3_nt: TGTGCCTGGACCCCAGGGGGGGCAAGGAATGAAAAACTGTTTTTT
cdr3_aa: CAWTPGGARNEKLFF

d_call: NA
clone_size: NA
j_call: TRBJ2-3
v_call: TRBV5-1
cdr3_nt: TGCGCCAGCAGCTCCCGCGGCTTGAGCACAGATACGCAGTATTTT
cdr3_aa: CASSSRGLSTDTQYF

d_call: NA
clone_size: NA
j_call: TRBJ1-2
v_call: TRBV29-1
cdr3_nt: TGCAGCGTTGAAAAGGGGGTAGGCTATGGCTACACCTTC
cdr3_aa: CSVEKGVGYGYTF

d_call: NA
clone_size: NA
j_call: TRBJ2-5
v_call: TRBV5-1
cdr3_nt: TGCGCCAGCAGCCGAGAGGAAGAGACCCAGTACTTC
cdr3_aa: CASSREEETQYF

d_call: NA
clone_size: NA
j_call: TRBJ1-3
v_call: TRBV11-2
cdr3_nt: TGTGCCAGCAGCTTAGAGGCTTTCTCTGGAAACACCATATATTTT
cdr3_aa: CASSLEAFSGNTIYF

d_call: NA
clone_size: NA
j_call: TRBJ1-2
v_call: TRBV30
cdr3_nt: TGTGCCTGGAGTGTACGGGGGGGGGACGGGACCGGCTACACCTTC
cdr3_aa: CAWSVRGGDGTGYTF

d_call: NA
clone_size: NA
j_call: TRBJ2-6
v_call: TRBV7-9
cdr3_nt: TGTGCCAGCAGCGTAGACGGGGCGGTGGAGGGGGCCAACGTCCTGACTTTC
cdr3_aa: CASSVDGAVEGANVLTF

d_call: NA
clone_size: NA
j_call: TRBJ1-4
v_call: TRBV30
cdr3_nt: TGTGCCTGGAGTGGAGTGGGGACTGGGGACCCTGAAAAGGAAAAACTGTTTTTT
cdr3_aa: CAWSGVGTGDPEKEKLFF

d_call: TRBD1
clone_size: NA
j_call: TRBJ2-5
v_call: TRBV20-1
cdr3_nt: TGCAGTGCAAGGGGGCAGGAGACCCAGTACTTC
cdr3_aa: CSARGQETQYF

d_call: TRBD1
clone_size: NA
j_call: TRBJ1-5
v_call: TRBV7-9
cdr3_nt: TGTGCCAGCATCCCCGACAGGGTGTTTCAGCCCCAGCATTTT
cdr3_aa: CASIPDRVFQPQHF